The TCR beta chain described here comes from a study of cytomegalovirus exposure and HLA in healthy donors. Across the whole study: Unique TCR beta sequences numbering 117 million came from 150 million to 200 million T cells in an earlier analysis. Regarding the study as a whole: Sequence variants that were highly shared formed a cluster that was likely a sequencing artifact. Data from an earlier analysis indicated that most TCR beta V segments were productive either about 87% or about 30% of the time.

Amplification used 60 Vbeta primers and 13 Jbeta primers. Clones were sequenced by immunoSEQ multiplex PCR, and TCRdb holds only the in-frame ones, with some missing. The repertoire has roughly 120,000 clones, just over 15% of them found once; the top ten carry under 2.5%. Regarding this clone: Antigen specificity is unknown.

Trimming pared 1 base from V and 0 bases from J, leaving 8 bases between. The CDR3 covers 15 residues. Germline assignment: CDR1 SGHRS and CDR2 YFSETQ. Though nominally healthy at sampling, donors likely had unrecorded immune exposures. This clonotype was obtained from a woman aged 18-29 years in good health and CMV-seronegative. The V and J genes are TRBV5-1 and TRBJ2-1; D not resolved. The sequencing input was PBMCs. The CDR3 region has the DNA TGCGCCAGCAGCTTGCCGTCCCGCTCCTACAATGAGCAGTTCTTC. Protein: CASSLPSRSYNEQFF.